These T cell receptor beta chains were read from a single sample in a study of PD-L1 blockade in urothelial cancer. Here immunoSEQ multiplex PCR was the method, and the copy in TCRdb shows in-frame clones only, minus some. There are 50,000 or so clones in the sample; roughly 86% occur only once, and around 16% lies in the top ten. Sample: PBMCs, taken around atezolizumab (anti-PD-L1) treatment. Receptor source: a man aged 55 to 70 with urothelial cancer. The CDR3 runs from the conserved cysteine through the conserved F or W. The D gene is left open where the match is weak. The listing skips clone size in some rows; elsewhere it reads once, few, many or a size class.

cdr3_aa cdr3_nt j_call clone_size v_call d_call
CASSGAGGTRVRDTQYF TGCGCCAGCAGTGGGGCCGGTGGGACTAGGGTACGAGATACGCAGTATTTT TRBJ2-3 NA TRBV10-1 TRBD2
CASSIIQGSMVHQPQHF TGTGCCAGTAGTATAATCCAGGGCAGTATGGTACATCAGCCCCAGCATTTT TRBJ1-5 NA TRBV19 NA
CASSLQGVYEQYF TGTGCCAGCAGCTTGCAGGGGGTGTACGAGCAGTACTTC TRBJ2-7 NA TRBV11-2 TRBD1
CASRGPDEQFF TGTGCCAGCAGGGGCCCGGATGAGCAGTTCTTC TRBJ2-1 once TRBV27 NA
CASTTGGGSTDTQYF TGTGCCAGCACCACTGGCGGGGGGTCCACAGATACGCAGTATTTT TRBJ2-3 few TRBV5-4 TRBD2
CAISGDRGQNTEAFF TGTGCCATCAGCGGGGACAGGGGCCAGAACACTGAAGCTTTCTTT TRBJ1-1 NA TRBV10-3 TRBD1
CASSLDAGGVYEQYF TGTGCCAGCAGCTTAGACGCGGGAGGGGTGTACGAGCAGTACTTC TRBJ2-7 NA TRBV7-6 TRBD2
CAWDRGLKNQPQHF TGTGCCTGGGACAGGGGGCTTAAGAATCAGCCCCAGCATTTT TRBJ1-5 NA TRBV30 TRBD1
CASTPSGGRDNSPLHF TGTGCCAGCACCCCCTCGGGAGGGAGGGATAATTCACCCCTCCACTTT TRBJ1-6 NA TRBV7-9 NA
CASSNPGTGGVTGELFF TGCGCCAGCAGCAATCCCGGGACAGGGGGAGTCACCGGGGAGCTGTTTTTT TRBJ2-2 NA TRBV5-1 TRBD1
CATSRGLADFSGANVLTF TGTGCCACCAGCAGAGGGCTAGCGGATTTCTCTGGGGCCAACGTCCTGACTTTC TRBJ2-6 once TRBV15 TRBD2
CASSLEIFASGGETQYF TGTGCCAGCAGCTTGGAGATATTTGCTAGCGGGGGTGAGACCCAGTACTTC TRBJ2-5 NA TRBV5-8 TRBD2
CASSPGLVRGYNEQFF TGTGCCAGCAGCCCAGGACTAGTCCGGGGGTACAATGAGCAGTTCTTC TRBJ2-1 NA TRBV5-4 TRBD2
CASSPFPRQVSYEQYF TGTGCCAGCAGTCCGTTCCCAAGACAGGTTTCCTACGAGCAGTACTTC TRBJ2-7 once TRBV6-4 NA
CASSGTVVGQPQHF TGTGCCAGTAGCGGGACAGTGGTAGGTCAGCCCCAGCATTTT TRBJ1-5 NA TRBV19 TRBD1
CASSPGSLPYEQYF TGTGCCAGCAGCCCCGGGTCCCTCCCCTACGAGCAGTACTTC TRBJ2-7 NA TRBV28 NA
CASSATRGYGNTIYF TGTGCCAGCAGTGCAACTAGGGGGTATGGAAACACCATATATTTT TRBJ1-3 NA TRBV28 NA
CASSSGGGQVNTEAFF TGTGCCAGCAGCTCCGGCGGAGGACAGGTTAACACTGAAGCTTTCTTT TRBJ1-1 NA TRBV5-8 TRBD1
CASKLTGVHSGANVLTF TGTGCCAGCAAGTTAACAGGGGTACACTCTGGGGCCAACGTCCTGACTTTC TRBJ2-6 NA TRBV28 TRBD1
CAIRGRTGEISGNTIYF TGTGCCATCAGAGGAAGGACAGGGGAAATCTCTGGAAACACCATATATTTT TRBJ1-3 NA TRBV10-3 TRBD1
CASSGQGVNEKLFF TGTGCCAGCAGTGGCCAGGGGGTTAATGAAAAACTGTTTTTT TRBJ1-4 NA TRBV2 TRBD1
CASSLYRVNTEAFF TGTGCCAGCAGCTTATACAGGGTTAACACTGAAGCTTTCTTT TRBJ1-1 NA TRBV7-9 NA
CASSLAAQGAGNEKLFF TGTGCCAGCAGCTTAGCGGCACAGGGGGCGGGTAATGAAAAACTGTTTTTT TRBJ1-4 NA TRBV7-2 TRBD1
CASSIRVDYGYTF TGTGCCAGTAGTATCCGGGTGGACTATGGCTACACCTTC TRBJ1-2 NA TRBV19 NA
CASSSDSAGELFF TGCGCCAGCAGCTCCGATTCGGCCGGGGAGCTGTTTTTT TRBJ2-2 NA TRBV5-1 NA
CASSPRIRTENSFYGYTF TGTGCCAGCAGCCCGCGGATCAGGACAGAAAATTCTTTCTATGGCTACACCTTC TRBJ1-2 NA TRBV7-8 NA
CASRYRGGWQPQHF TGTGCCAGCAGATACAGGGGAGGTTGGCAGCCCCAGCATTTT TRBJ1-5 NA TRBV5-8 TRBD1
CASSSLGGNYEQYF TGTGCCAGCAGTTCCCTGGGGGGTAACTACGAGCAGTACTTC TRBJ2-7 NA TRBV27 NA
CASSSGLSSGNTIYF TGTGCCAGCAGCTCAGGCTTAAGCTCTGGAAACACCATATATTTT TRBJ1-3 NA TRBV11-3 NA
CASSSGRGQGMAGELFF TGCGCCAGCAGCTCAGGCCGGGGACAGGGCATGGCCGGGGAGCTGTTTTTT TRBJ2-2 NA TRBV4-3 TRBD1
CASSGEGQSYGYTF TGTGCCAGCAGTGGAGAGGGACAATCCTATGGCTACACCTTC TRBJ1-2 NA TRBV2 NA
CASSIIGRDYGYTF TGTGCCAGTAGTATAATAGGGAGGGACTATGGCTACACCTTC TRBJ1-2 once TRBV19 NA
CASSLGTSGETEQFF TGCGCCAGCAGCTTGGGGACTAGCGGGGAGACCGAGCAGTTCTTC TRBJ2-1 NA TRBV5-1 TRBD2
CASSLDKYGYTF TGTGCCAGCTCACTGGACAAATATGGCTACACCTTC TRBJ1-2 NA TRBV18 NA
CASSLAGQGAREQYF TGCGCCAGCAGCTTGGCTGGACAGGGGGCCCGGGAGCAGTACTTC TRBJ2-7 NA TRBV5-1 TRBD1
CASSPARGTYEQYF TGTGCCAGCAGCCCAGCCCGGGGGACCTACGAGCAGTACTTC TRBJ2-7 NA TRBV27 NA
CASMAGDLTGELFF TGTGCCAGTATGGCGGGAGATTTGACCGGGGAGCTGTTTTTT TRBJ2-2 NA TRBV19 TRBD2
CASRGGWNSEKTSYGYTF TGTGCCAGCAGAGGAGGGTGGAACTCAGAGAAGACTAGCTATGGCTACACCTTC TRBJ1-2 NA TRBV7-8 NA
CATSRDQVASHTDTQYF TGTGCCACCAGCAGAGATCAGGTAGCGAGTCACACAGATACGCAGTATTTT TRBJ2-3 NA TRBV15 NA
CASSQGLAGVYNEQFF TGTGCCAGCAGCCAAGGACTAGCGGGGGTCTACAATGAGCAGTTCTTC TRBJ2-1 NA TRBV11-3 TRBD2
CASSRGGGNQPQHF TGTGCCAGTAGTAGGGGAGGGGGCAATCAGCCCCAGCATTTT TRBJ1-5 NA TRBV19 NA
CASRGDRDLFF TGTGCCAGCAGGGGGGACAGGGATTTGTTTTTT TRBJ1-4 NA TRBV5-8 TRBD1
CASSTGQGNFQFF TGTGCCAGCAGCACCGGACAGGGTAACTTTCAGTTCTTC TRBJ2-1 NA TRBV6-6 TRBD1
CASSFFMGGSPLHF TGTGCCAGCAGTTTCTTTATGGGGGGATCACCCCTCCACTTT TRBJ1-6 NA TRBV27 NA
CASTFTDTQYF TGTGCCAGCACTTTCACAGATACGCAGTATTTT TRBJ2-3 once TRBV6-6 NA
CASTGGGWNSPLHF TGCGCCAGCACTGGAGGGGGCTGGAATTCACCCCTCCACTTT TRBJ1-6 NA TRBV5-1 TRBD1
CASSQDGTRDQPQHF TGCGCCAGCAGCCAAGATGGCACTAGAGATCAGCCCCAGCATTTT TRBJ1-5 NA TRBV4-1 NA